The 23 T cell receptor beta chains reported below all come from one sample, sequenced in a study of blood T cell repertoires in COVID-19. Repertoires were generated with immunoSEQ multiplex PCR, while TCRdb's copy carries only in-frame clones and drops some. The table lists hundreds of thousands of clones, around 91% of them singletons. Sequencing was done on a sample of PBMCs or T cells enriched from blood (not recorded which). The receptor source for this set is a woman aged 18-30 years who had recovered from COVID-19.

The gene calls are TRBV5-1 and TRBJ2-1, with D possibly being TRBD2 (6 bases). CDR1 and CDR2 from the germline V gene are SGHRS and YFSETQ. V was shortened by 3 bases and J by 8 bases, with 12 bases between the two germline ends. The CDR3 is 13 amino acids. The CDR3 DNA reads TGCGCCAGCAGCTCCCCGACGGGGGATGAGCAGTTCTTC. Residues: CASSSPTGDEQFF.

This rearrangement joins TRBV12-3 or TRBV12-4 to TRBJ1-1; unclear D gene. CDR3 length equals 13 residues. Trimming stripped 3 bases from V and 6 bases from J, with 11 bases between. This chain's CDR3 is CASSFLQSAEAFF. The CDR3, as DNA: TGTGCCAGCAGTTTTCTCCAATCGGCTGAAGCTTTCTTT.

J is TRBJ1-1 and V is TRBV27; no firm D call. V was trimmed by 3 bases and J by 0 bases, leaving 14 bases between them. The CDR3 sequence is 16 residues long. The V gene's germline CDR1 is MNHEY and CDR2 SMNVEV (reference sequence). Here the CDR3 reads CASSLGVLAMNTEAFF. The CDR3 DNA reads TGTGCCAGCAGTTTGGGAGTCTTGGCCATGAACACTGAAGCTTTCTTT.

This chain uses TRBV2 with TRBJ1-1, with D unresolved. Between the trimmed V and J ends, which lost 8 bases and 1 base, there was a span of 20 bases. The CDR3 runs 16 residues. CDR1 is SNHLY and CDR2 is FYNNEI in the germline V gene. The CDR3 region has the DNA TGTGCCAGCCCCACCGCGGCGGCAGTCGAGAACACTGAAGCTTTCTTT. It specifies CASPTAAAVENTEAFF.

The CDR3 bases are TGTGCCACCAGCAGAGTGGATGACAGATTTAACTATGGCTACACCTTC. Its translation is CATSRVDDRFNYGYTF. V gene TRBV15 combines with J gene TRBJ1-2; D perhaps matches TRBD1 (5 bases). The CDR3 runs 16 residues. Germline V gene sequence: CDR1 LNHNV, CDR2 YYDKDF (reference sequence). V lost 1 base and J lost 1, with 13 bases in between.

This CDR3 reads CASRKTVSYNEQFF. As DNA, the CDR3 is TGCGCCAGCCGCAAGACAGTTTCCTACAATGAGCAGTTCTTC. The rearrangement uses TRBV5-1 and TRBJ2-1, with a tentative D call TRBD1 (5 bases). Germline V gene sequence: CDR1 SGHRS, CDR2 YFSETQ. This CDR3 comprises 14 residues. Trimming removed 7 bases from V and 1 base from J, with 12 bases in between.

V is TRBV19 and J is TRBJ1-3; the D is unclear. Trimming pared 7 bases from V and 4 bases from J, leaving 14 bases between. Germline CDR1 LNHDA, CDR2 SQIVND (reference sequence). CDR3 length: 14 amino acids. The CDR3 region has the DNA TGTGCCAGTACTACAATTAGGGAGGGAAACACCATATATTTT. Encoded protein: CASTTIREGNTIYF.

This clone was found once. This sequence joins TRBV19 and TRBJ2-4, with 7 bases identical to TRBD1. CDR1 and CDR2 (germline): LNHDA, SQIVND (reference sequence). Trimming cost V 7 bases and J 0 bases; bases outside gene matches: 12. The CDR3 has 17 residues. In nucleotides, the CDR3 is TGTGCCAGTACCTCTATGTTGCCAGGGGGAGCCAAAAACATTCAGTACTTC. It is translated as CASTSMLPGGAKNIQYF.

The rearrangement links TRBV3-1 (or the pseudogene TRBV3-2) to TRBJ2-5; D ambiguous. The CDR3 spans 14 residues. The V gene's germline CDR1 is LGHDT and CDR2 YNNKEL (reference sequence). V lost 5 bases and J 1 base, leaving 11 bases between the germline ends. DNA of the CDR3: TGTGCCAGCAGCTTACTTTCGAGCCAAGAGACCCAGTACTTC. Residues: CASSLLSSQETQYF.

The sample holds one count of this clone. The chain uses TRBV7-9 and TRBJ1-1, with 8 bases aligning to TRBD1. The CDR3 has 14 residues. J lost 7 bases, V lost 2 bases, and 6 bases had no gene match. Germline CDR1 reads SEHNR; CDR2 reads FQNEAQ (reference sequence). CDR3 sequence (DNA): TGTGCCAGCAGCTTAAGTCAGGGGGCGAATGAAGCTTTCTTT. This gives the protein CASSLSQGANEAFF.

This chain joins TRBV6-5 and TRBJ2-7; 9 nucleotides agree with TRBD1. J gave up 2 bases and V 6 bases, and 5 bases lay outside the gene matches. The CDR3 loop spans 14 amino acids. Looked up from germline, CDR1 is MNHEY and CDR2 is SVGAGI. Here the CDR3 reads CASRPGQGTYEQYF. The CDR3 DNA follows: TGTGCCAGCAGACCGGGACAGGGTACCTACGAGCAGTACTTC.

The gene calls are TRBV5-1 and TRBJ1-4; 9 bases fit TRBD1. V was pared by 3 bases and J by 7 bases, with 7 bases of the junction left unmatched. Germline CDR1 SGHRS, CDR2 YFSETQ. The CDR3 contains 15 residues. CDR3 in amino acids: CASSYSGTGREKLFF. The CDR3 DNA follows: TGCGCCAGCAGCTACTCAGGGACAGGGCGTGAAAAACTGTTTTTT.

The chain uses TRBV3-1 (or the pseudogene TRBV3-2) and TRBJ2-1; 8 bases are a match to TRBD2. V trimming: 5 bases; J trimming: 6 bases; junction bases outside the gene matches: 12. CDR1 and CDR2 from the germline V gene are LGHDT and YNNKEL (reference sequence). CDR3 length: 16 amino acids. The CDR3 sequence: CASSDRAGGFVNEQFF. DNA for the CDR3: TGTGCCAGCAGCGACCGGGCGGGAGGTTTTGTCAATGAGCAGTTCTTC.

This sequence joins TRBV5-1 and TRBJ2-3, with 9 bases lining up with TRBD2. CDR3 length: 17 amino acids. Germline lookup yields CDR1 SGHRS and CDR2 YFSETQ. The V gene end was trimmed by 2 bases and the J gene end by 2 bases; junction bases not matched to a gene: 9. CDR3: CASSLSPRGGLTDTQYF. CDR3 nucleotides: TGCGCCAGCAGCTTATCCCCGCGGGGGGGACTCACAGATACGCAGTATTTT.

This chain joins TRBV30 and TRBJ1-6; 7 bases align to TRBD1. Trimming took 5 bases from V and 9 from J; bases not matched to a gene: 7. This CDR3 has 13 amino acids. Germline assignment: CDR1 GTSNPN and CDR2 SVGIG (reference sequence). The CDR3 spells CAWVTGVRSPLHF. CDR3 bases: TGTGCCTGGGTTACAGGGGTACGTTCACCCCTCCACTTT.

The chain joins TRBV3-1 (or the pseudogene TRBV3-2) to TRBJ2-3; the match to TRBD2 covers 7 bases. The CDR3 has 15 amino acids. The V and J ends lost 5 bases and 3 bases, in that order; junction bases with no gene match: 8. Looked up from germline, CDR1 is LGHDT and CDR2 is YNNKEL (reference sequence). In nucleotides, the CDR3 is TGTGCCAGCAGCATTTACGGCGGGGGAACAGATACGCAGTATTTT. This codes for CASSIYGGGTDTQYF.

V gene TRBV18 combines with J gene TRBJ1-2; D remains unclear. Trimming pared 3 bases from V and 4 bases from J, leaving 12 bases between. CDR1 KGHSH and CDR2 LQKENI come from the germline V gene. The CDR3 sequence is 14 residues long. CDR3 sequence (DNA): TGTGCCAGCTCACCCCGGGATGGAACCTATGGCTACACCTTC. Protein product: CASSPRDGTYGYTF.

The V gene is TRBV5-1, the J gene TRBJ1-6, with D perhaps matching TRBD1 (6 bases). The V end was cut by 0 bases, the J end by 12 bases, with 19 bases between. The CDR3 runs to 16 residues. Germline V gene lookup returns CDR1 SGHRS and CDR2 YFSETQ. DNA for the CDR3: TGCGCCAGCAGCTTGGATTCGCGGCAGGGGAGGGTACCCCTCCACTTT. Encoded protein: CASSLDSRQGRVPLHF.

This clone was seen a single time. The CDR3: CASSLSGLYGYTF. The CDR3, as DNA: TGTGCCAGCAGTTTATCAGGGTTATATGGCTACACCTTC. V is TRBV28 and J is TRBJ1-2, with a possible D match to TRBD1 (5 bases). The CDR3 contains 13 residues. From germline, CDR1 is MDHEN and CDR2 SYDVKM. V gave up 1 base and J gave up 5 bases, with 8 bases separating them.

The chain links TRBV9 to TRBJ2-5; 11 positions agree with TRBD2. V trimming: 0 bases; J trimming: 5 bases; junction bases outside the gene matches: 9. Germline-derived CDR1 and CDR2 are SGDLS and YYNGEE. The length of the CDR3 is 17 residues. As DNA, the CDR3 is TGTGCCAGCAGCGTAGAGGGTAGCGGGGGGGCCAAGGAGACCCAGTACTTC. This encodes CASSVEGSGGAKETQYF.

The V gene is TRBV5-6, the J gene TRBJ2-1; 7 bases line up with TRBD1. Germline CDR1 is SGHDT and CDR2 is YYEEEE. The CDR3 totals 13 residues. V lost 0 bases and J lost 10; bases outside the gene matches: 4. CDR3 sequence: CASSLGTDREQFF. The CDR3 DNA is TGTGCCAGCAGCTTGGGGACGGACAGGGAGCAGTTCTTC.

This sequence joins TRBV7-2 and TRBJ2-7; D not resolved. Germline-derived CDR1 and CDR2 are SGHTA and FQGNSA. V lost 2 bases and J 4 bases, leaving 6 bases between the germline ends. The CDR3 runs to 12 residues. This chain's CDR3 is CASSLNRYEQYF. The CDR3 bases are TGTGCCAGCAGCTTAAACCGGTACGAGCAGTACTTC. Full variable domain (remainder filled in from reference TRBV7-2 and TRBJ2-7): GAGVSQSPSNKVTEKGKDVELRCDPISGHTALYWYRQSLGQGLEFLIYFQGNSAPDKSGLPSDRFSAERTGGSVSTLTIQRTQQEDSAVYLCASSLNRYEQYFGPGTRLTVT.

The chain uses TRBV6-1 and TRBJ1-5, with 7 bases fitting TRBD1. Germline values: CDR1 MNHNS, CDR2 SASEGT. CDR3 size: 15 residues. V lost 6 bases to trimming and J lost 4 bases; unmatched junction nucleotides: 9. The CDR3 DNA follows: TGTGCCAGCAGACTGGGGGACAGTTCGAATCAGCCCCAGCATTTT. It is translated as CASRLGDSSNQPQHF.